This TCR beta chain was sequenced during a study of PD-1 blockade in classical Hodgkin lymphoma. Study details: Patients were dosed intravenously with nivolumab at 3 mg/kg every 2 weeks. Notes on the study in general: The drivers behind the repertoire differences, possibly disease activity or prior therapy, remain undefined. CD4+ TCR diversity, unlike CD8+, climbed significantly by C4D1. Reports indicated that newly diagnosed patients had lower baseline TCR diversity than healthy donors did.

TCRdb keeps only in-frame clones here, not all; method: immunoSEQ multiplex PCR. The data contain more than 10,000 clones, approximately 80% of them singletons. In every patient, relapse followed autologous stem cell transplantation, while exposure to brentuximab vedotin differed. Germline CDR1 reads SNHLY; CDR2 reads FYNNEI. The CDR3 has 14 residues. V was pared by 4 bases and J by 2 bases, with 9 bases between. A remark on this clone: What it binds is unknown.

The sequencing used peripheral blood mononuclear cells (PBMCs), collected at baseline. The chain has TRBV2 and TRBJ1-3; D gene uncertain. This TCR came from a human donor with classical Hodgkin lymphoma. The CDR3 sequence: CASSVTDPGNTIYF. The CDR3 bases are TGTGCCAGCAGTGTCACGGACCCTGGAAACACCATATATTTT.